Shown below are 28 T cell receptor beta chains from a single sample sequenced in a study of T cells in Graves' hyperthyroidism and ophthalmopathy. Authors of the study amplified TCR beta CDR3 regions from RNA transcripts. The TCR CDR3 first-round RT-PCR relied on the HTBI primer set. TCRdb processed the multiplex PCR reads anew with MiXCR; each CDR3 protein has one entry. The sample comprises about 600,000 distinct CDR3 sequences, roughly a sixth of which are singletons, and around 3.5% rests with the top ten. Material: blood. These receptor sequences come from a middle-aged woman with Graves' ophthalmopathy.

The chain links TRBV7-9 to TRBJ1-3; no clear D gene. CDR1 SEHNR and CDR2 FQNEAQ come from the germline V gene (reference sequence). CDR3 length equals 16 residues. V was clipped by 1 base and J by 0 bases, with 10 bases between them. The CDR3 bases are TGTGCCAGCAGCTTAGAAGGGAGTAGCTCTGGAAACACCATATATTTT. This translates into CASSLEGSSSGNTIYF.

In this sample, this clonotype turned up many times. The chain has TRBV7-9 and TRBJ1-4; D is unresolved. The CDR3 runs to 15 residues. Trimming shortened V by 6 bases and J by 8 bases, and 19 bases separated the two germline ends. Germline V gene data show CDR1 as SEHNR and CDR2 as FQNEAQ (reference sequence). CDR3 nucleotide sequence: TGTGCCAGCAGGTCCCCGGGAGGGAGAGGAGAAAAACTGTTTTTT. As protein: CASRSPGGRGEKLFF.

In this sample, this clonotype turned up many times. The chain is built from TRBV5-1 and TRBJ1-3, with D perhaps matching TRBD1 (5 bases). V was cut by 2 bases and J by 5 bases, with 14 bases left in between. Germline V gene sequence: CDR1 SGHRS, CDR2 YFSETQ. The CDR3 runs to 15 residues. CDR3 sequence reads: CASSLSQGNRNTIYF. The CDR3 bases are TGCGCCAGCAGCTTATCCCAGGGTAATAGAAACACCATATATTTT.

The chain couples TRBV9 to TRBJ2-1; TRBD2 matches at 9 bases. With V trimmed by 0 bases and J by 1 base, 11 bases remained unmatched. Germline V gene sequence: CDR1 SGDLS, CDR2 YYNGEE. This CDR3 region has 19 residues. CDR3 region: CASSVAPAGGNPSYNEQFF. The CDR3 DNA follows: TGTGCCAGCAGCGTAGCCCCAGCGGGGGGCAATCCTTCCTACAATGAGCAGTTCTTC. The entire variable domain, with the rest obtained from reference TRBV9 and TRBJ2-1, is as follows: DSGVTQTPKHLITATGQRVTLRCSPRSGDLSVYWYQQSLDQGLQFLIQYYNGEERAKGNILERFSAQQFPDLHSELNLSSLELGDSALYFCASSVAPAGGNPSYNEQFFGPGTRLTVL.

This chain joins TRBV29-1 and TRBJ2-3; D is possibly TRBD1 (6 bases). The germline V gene has CDR1 SQVTM and CDR2 ANQGSEA. V dropped 7 bases and J dropped 8 bases, with 22 bases sitting between them. The CDR3 length is 14 residues. The CDR3 sequence: CSAHATGRGGTQYF. DNA for the CDR3: TGCAGCGCCCACGCCACGGGTCGAGGGGGTACGCAGTATTTT.

With regard to this clonotype: Germline is not matched at one junction end, which may reflect a read error. The rearrangement links TRBV7-2 to TRBJ2-1; possibly TRBD2 for D (7 bases). The CDR3 loop spans 13 amino acids. CDR1 SGHTA and CDR2 FQGNSA come from the germline V gene. The CDR3 nucleotides are TGTGCCAGCAGCTTAGGGGAGGGGGTCGAGCGGTTCTTC. Translated: CASSLGEGVERFF.

The V call is TRBV10-3, the J call TRBJ2-1; 10 bases align to TRBD2. Germline V gives CDR1 ENHRY, CDR2 SYGVKD. With 4 bases clipped from V and 7 bases from J, the junction kept 10 bases outside the gene matches. This CDR3 comprises 16 residues. CDR3 loop: CAISGASGSRVNEQFF. The CDR3 DNA reads as TGTGCCATCAGTGGGGCTAGCGGGAGCCGGGTAAATGAGCAGTTCTTC.

V is TRBV19 and J is TRBJ1-2; 7 positions match TRBD1. Germline trimming cut 2 bases from V and 4 bases from J; bases unmatched to any gene: 4. CDR1 is LNHDA, CDR2 SQIVND, per germline (reference sequence). The CDR3 length is 14 residues. CDR3 in amino acids: CASSIQQGSYGYTF. CDR3 DNA sequence: TGTGCCAGTAGTATACAACAGGGGAGCTATGGCTACACCTTC.

This clonotype was detected ten times or more. The chain has TRBV30 and TRBJ1-5; tentative D call: TRBD1 (5 bases). V lost 5 bases and J 0 bases, leaving 11 bases between the germline ends. CDR1 is GTSNPN and CDR2 is SVGIG in the germline V gene (reference sequence). CDR3 length equals 14 residues. CDR3 in DNA: TGTGCCTGGTCCAGGGCCGGTAGCAATCAGCCCCAGCATTTT. Residues: CAWSRAGSNQPQHF.

This clonotype occurred many times. CDR3 in amino acids: CASSYWTAQETQYF. DNA for the CDR3: TGTGCCAGCAGTTACTGGACAGCGCAAGAGACCCAGTACTTC. V and J are TRBV6-2 or TRBV6-3 and TRBJ2-5; tentative D call: TRBD1 (6 bases). Deletions cut 1 base from V and 2 bases from J, with 8 bases between. This CDR3 contains 14 residues. CDR1 is MNHEY, CDR2 SVGEGT, per germline.

This clonotype was observed a handful of times. The chain has TRBV27 and TRBJ1-1, with no clear D. CDR3 length equals 15 residues. Germline V gene sequence: CDR1 MNHEY, CDR2 SMNVEV (reference sequence). V lost 4 bases and J 0 bases, leaving 12 bases between the germline ends. The CDR3 loop reads CASSSLERMNTEAFF. The CDR3 nucleotides are TGTGCCAGCAGTTCCCTCGAGCGAATGAACACTGAAGCTTTCTTT.

The V gene is TRBV20-1, the J gene TRBJ1-6; 7 nucleotides match TRBD1. Germline V gene lookup returns CDR1 DFQATT and CDR2 SNEGSKA (reference sequence). V gave up 1 base and J gave up 9 bases; unmatched junction bases: 6. This CDR3 contains 14 residues. DNA of the CDR3: TGCAGTGCTAGAGGACAGGGTATCAGTTCACCCCTCCACTTT. It specifies CSARGQGISSPLHF.

In its sample, this clonotype was seen many times. The chain carries TRBV2 and TRBJ2-1, with TRBD2 matching over 8 bases. V trimming: 3 bases; J trimming: 0 bases; junction bases outside the gene matches: 1. The CDR3 has 15 residues. The V gene's germline CDR1 is SNHLY and CDR2 FYNNEI. The CDR3: CASSETSVSYNEQFF. The CDR3 DNA is TGTGCCAGCAGTGAGACTAGCGTCTCCTACAATGAGCAGTTCTTC.

This clonotype occurred many times. The chain combines TRBV6-1 with TRBJ2-1; D is perhaps TRBD2 (7 bases). The CDR3 covers 12 residues. The V end was cut by 5 bases, the J end by 10 bases, with 12 bases between. The germline CDR1 and CDR2 sequences are MNHNS and SASEGT. This CDR3 reads CASSWRGQEQFF. CDR3 in DNA: TGTGCCAGCAGTTGGCGGGGGCAAGAGCAGTTCTTC.

V gene TRBV30 combines with J gene TRBJ2-3; D possibly corresponds to TRBD2 (5 bases). From germline, CDR1 is GTSNPN and CDR2 SVGIG (reference sequence). The CDR3 length is 13 residues. V lost 1 base to trimming and J lost 9 bases, with 14 bases between them. The CDR3 DNA is TGTGCCTGGAGTGGGAGTCGAGCGGCGACGCAGTATTTT. Translated: CAWSGSRAATQYF. The full variable domain, with the rest looked up from reference TRBV30 and TRBJ2-3, is SQTIHQWPATLVQPVGSPLSLECTVEGTSNPNLYWYRQAAGRGLQLLFYSVGIGQISSEVPQNLSASRPQDRQFILSSKKLLLSDSGFYLCAWSGSRAATQYFGPGTRLTVL.

This clonotype was seen ten or more times. The chain carries TRBV20-1 and TRBJ2-5, with D maybe TRBD1 (6 bases). The V end was cut by 0 bases, the J end by 2 bases, with 10 bases between. Germline CDR1 is DFQATT and CDR2 is SNEGSKA (reference sequence). The CDR3 runs to 14 residues. The CDR3 DNA follows: TGCAGTGCTAGAGATGGGGGACAACAAGAGACCCAGTACTTC. Protein sequence: CSARDGGQQETQYF.

J is TRBJ2-5 and V is TRBV6-1, with D perhaps TRBD1 (6 bases). The length of the CDR3 is 14 residues. The germline gives CDR1 MNHNS, CDR2 SASEGT. V gave up 4 bases and J gave up 5 bases, with 14 bases separating them. CDR3 region: CASSGSGAGETQYF. CDR3 in DNA: TGTGCCAGCAGTGGCTCAGGGGCAGGGGAGACCCAGTACTTC.

This clonotype was recorded at least ten times. V usage is TRBV6-6 and J usage is TRBJ2-7, with TRBD1 as a possible D gene (6 bases). Trimming took 2 bases from V and 2 from J, leaving 10 bases between them. The CDR3 extends over 14 amino acids. The germline CDR1 and CDR2 sequences are MNHNY and SVGAGI (reference sequence). This chain's CDR3 is CASSYVQGAYEQYF. CDR3 coding DNA: TGTGCCAGCAGTTACGTACAGGGTGCCTACGAGCAGTACTTC.

This clonotype came up many times. This chain uses TRBV2 with TRBJ1-3, with 11 positions matching TRBD1. Germline CDR1 reads SNHLY; CDR2 reads FYNNEI. There are 14 residues in the CDR3. V lost 10 bases and J lost 4; bases outside the gene matches: 6. CDR3 sequence (DNA): TGTGCCATCCGGGACAGGGGGGAAGGAAACACCATATATTTT. Translating gives CAIRDRGEGNTIYF.

Concerning this clonotype: A much larger clonotype is one base distant, so this may be a read error. A read error is likely, as this CDR3 ends without the conserved phenylalanine or tryptophan. This sequence joins TRBV12-3 or TRBV12-4 and TRBJ2-7; no firm D call. Trimming cost V 6 bases and J 6 bases, with 9 bases left between them. The CDR3 is made up of 11 amino acids. CDR3: CASSSGFEQYL. The CDR3 coding sequence is TGTGCCAGCAGCTCCGGGTTCGAGCAGTACCTC.

This clonotype was recorded a few times. The chain carries TRBV6-1 and TRBJ2-5, with D unresolved. Trimming took 7 bases from V and 3 from J, leaving 12 bases between them. The CDR3 contains 13 residues. Germline assignment: CDR1 MNHNS and CDR2 SASEGT. This chain's CDR3 is CASTRRYEETQYF. CDR3 coding DNA: TGTGCCAGCACTCGGAGATATGAAGAGACCCAGTACTTC.

The chain has TRBV5-1 and TRBJ2-3, with D possibly TRBD2 on 6 matching bases. The V gene lost 0 bases and the J gene lost 3 bases, with 20 bases spanning the gap. Germline values: CDR1 SGHRS, CDR2 YFSETQ. The CDR3 is made up of 18 amino acids. The CDR3: CASSLVRLASSGTDTQYF. The CDR3, as DNA: TGCGCCAGCAGCTTGGTCCGGCTAGCGTCGAGTGGTACAGATACGCAGTATTTT.

V gene TRBV27 combines with J gene TRBJ1-2, with TRBD1 matching 8 bases. With 3 bases clipped from V and 2 bases from J, the junction kept 5 bases outside the gene matches. Per the germline V gene, CDR1 is MNHEY and CDR2 is SMNVEV (reference sequence). This CDR3 contains 15 residues. The CDR3 DNA follows: TGTGCCAGCAGTTTGGGGACAGGAGGAAACTATGGCTACACCTTC. Its protein is CASSLGTGGNYGYTF.

This clonotype was detected many times. The rearrangement uses TRBV11-1 and TRBJ2-1; D uncertain. The V gene lost 3 bases and the J gene lost 5 bases, with 8 bases spanning the gap. This CDR3 is built from 13 residues. Germline V gene data show CDR1 as SGHAT and CDR2 as FQDESV (reference sequence). CDR3 nucleotides: TGTGCCAGCAGCTTCCCGGCAGACAATGAGCAGTTCTTC. This translates into CASSFPADNEQFF. Drawing the rest from reference TRBV11-1 and TRBJ2-1, the complete variable domain is EAEVAQSPRYKITEKSQAVAFWCDPISGHATLYWYRQILGQGPELLVQFQDESVVDDSQLPKDRFSAERLKGVDSTLKIQPAELGDSAMYLCASSFPADNEQFFGPGTRLTVL.

This clonotype was counted a few times. This chain joins TRBV7-9 and TRBJ1-6; D ambiguous. Per germline, CDR1 SEHNR and CDR2 FQNEAQ (reference sequence). The CDR3 has 14 residues. Trimming took off 5 bases at V and 7 bases at J, with 12 bases between the two ends. The CDR3 is CASSQGRVNSPLHF. CDR3 DNA sequence: TGTGCCAGCAGCCAAGGTCGGGTGAATTCACCCCTCCACTTT.

This clonotype was seen repeatedly, ten times or more. The rearrangement links TRBV20-1 to TRBJ2-7, with D tentatively TRBD2 (6 bases). This CDR3 is built from 14 residues. With 6 bases removed from V and 4 bases from J, the gap between germline ends came to 19 bases. CDR1 DFQATT and CDR2 SNEGSKA come from the germline V gene (reference sequence). The CDR3 coding sequence is TGCAGTGCCCTGGTCCTTGGCGGGAATTACGAGCAGTACTTC. Residues: CSALVLGGNYEQYF.

On this clonotype: It may be a read error: a sequence one base away is much more abundant. The rearrangement links TRBV27 to TRBJ2-3, with D tentatively TRBD2 (6 bases). V was clipped by 6 bases and J by 5 bases, with 21 bases between them. Germline CDR1 and CDR2: MNHEY and SMNVEV (reference sequence). This CDR3 is 16 amino acids long. The CDR3 DNA reads as TGTGCCAGCAGCCACGCCGGGGGTCGAGGCATAGATACGCAGTATTTT. This gives the protein CASSHAGGRGIDTQYF.

A few counts support this clonotype. This chain connects TRBV6-2 or TRBV6-3 to TRBJ1-3; 7 bases fit TRBD1. Trimming at V came to 6 bases and at J to 3 bases, leaving 8 bases not matched to a gene. Germline loops: CDR1 MNHEY, CDR2 SVGEGT. This CDR3 has 15 residues. In DNA, the CDR3 is TGTGCCAGCAGCTTTCAACGGGACAGTGGAAACACCATATATTTT. Its protein product is CASSFQRDSGNTIYF.